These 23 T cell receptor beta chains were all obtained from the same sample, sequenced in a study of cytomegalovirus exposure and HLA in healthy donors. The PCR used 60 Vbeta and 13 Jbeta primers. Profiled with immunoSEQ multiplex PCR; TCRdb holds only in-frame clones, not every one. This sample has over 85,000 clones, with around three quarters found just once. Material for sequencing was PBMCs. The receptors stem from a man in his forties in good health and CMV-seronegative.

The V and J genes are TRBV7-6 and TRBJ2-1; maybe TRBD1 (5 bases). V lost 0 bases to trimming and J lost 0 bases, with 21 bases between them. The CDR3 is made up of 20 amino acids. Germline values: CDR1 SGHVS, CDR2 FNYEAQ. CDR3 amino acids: CASSLARLLDSFSSYNEQFF. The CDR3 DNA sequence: TGTGCCAGCAGCTTAGCCAGACTGCTAGACAGCTTTAGCTCCTACAATGAGCAGTTCTTC.

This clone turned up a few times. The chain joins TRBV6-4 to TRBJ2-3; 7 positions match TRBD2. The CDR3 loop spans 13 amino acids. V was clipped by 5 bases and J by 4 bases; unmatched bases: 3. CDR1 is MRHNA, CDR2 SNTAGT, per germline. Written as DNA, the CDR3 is TGTGCCAGCAGTAGCGGGGACTCAGATACGCAGTATTTT. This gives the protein CASSSGDSDTQYF.

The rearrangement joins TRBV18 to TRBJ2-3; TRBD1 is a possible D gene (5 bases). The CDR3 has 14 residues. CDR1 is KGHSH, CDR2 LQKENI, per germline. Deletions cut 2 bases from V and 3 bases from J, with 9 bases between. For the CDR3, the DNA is TGTGCCAGCTCACCAAATAAGGGGACAGATACGCAGTATTTT. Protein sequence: CASSPNKGTDTQYF.

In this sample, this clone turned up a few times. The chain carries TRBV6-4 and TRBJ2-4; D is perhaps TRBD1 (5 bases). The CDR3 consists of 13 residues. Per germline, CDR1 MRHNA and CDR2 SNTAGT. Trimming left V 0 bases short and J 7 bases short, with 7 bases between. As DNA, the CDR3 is TGTGCCAGCAGTGACTCCTCAGGGAACATTCAGTACTTC. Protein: CASSDSSGNIQYF.

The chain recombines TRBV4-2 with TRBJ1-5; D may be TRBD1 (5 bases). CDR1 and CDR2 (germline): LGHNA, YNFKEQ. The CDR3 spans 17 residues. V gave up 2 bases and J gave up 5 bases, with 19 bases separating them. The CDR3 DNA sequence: TGTGCCAGCAGCCAAAGAGTAAAGGGGTCTGGGGATCAGCCCCAGCATTTT. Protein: CASSQRVKGSGDQPQHF.

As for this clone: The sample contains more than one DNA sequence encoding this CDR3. The CDR3: CASSAWTSGGGETQYF. The CDR3 coding sequence is TGTGCCAGTAGTGCCTGGACTAGCGGGGGAGGAGAGACCCAGTACTTC. The chain is built from TRBV19 and TRBJ2-5, with TRBD2 identical over 13 bases. The length of the CDR3 is 16 residues. The germline gives CDR1 LNHDA, CDR2 SQIVND (reference sequence). V gave up 5 bases and J gave up 4 bases; unmatched junction bases: 7.

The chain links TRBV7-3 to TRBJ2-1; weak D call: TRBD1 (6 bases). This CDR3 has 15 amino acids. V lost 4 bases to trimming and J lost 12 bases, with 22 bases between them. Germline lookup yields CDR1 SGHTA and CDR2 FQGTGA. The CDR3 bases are TGTGCCAGCAGCTCTTCCGGGACACTACTCGGTGGGCAGTTCTTC. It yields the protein CASSSSGTLLGGQFF. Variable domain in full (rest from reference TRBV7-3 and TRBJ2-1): GAGVSQTPSNKVTEKGKYVELRCDPISGHTALYWYRQSLGQGPEFLIYFQGTGAADDSGLPNDRFFAVRPEGSVSTLKIQRTERGDSAVYLCASSSSGTLLGGQFFGPGTRLTVL.

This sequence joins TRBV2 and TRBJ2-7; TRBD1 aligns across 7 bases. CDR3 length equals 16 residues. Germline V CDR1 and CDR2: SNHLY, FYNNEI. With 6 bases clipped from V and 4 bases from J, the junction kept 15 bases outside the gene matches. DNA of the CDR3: TGTGCCAGCAGCCGGGACAGACAATTTAACTCTTACGAGCAGTACTTC. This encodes CASSRDRQFNSYEQYF.

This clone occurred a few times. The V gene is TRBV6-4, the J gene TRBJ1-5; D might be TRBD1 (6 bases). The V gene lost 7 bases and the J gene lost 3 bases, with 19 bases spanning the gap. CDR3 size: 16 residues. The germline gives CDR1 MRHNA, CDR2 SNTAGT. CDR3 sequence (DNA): TGTGCCAGCACCCGGGCGGGGGGGCGTACCAATCAGCCCCAGCATTTT. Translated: CASTRAGGRTNQPQHF.

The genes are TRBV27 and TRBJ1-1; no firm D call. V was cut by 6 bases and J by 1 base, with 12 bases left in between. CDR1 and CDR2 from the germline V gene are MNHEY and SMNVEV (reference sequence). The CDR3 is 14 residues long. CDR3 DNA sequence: TGTGCCAGCAGGCGAATTCCTGGGAACACTGAAGCTTTCTTT. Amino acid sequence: CASRRIPGNTEAFF.

CDR3 amino acids: CASSLAPTSCPSYNEQFF. The CDR3 DNA reads as TGTGCCAGCAGCTTAGCCCCCACTAGCTGCCCCTCCTACAATGAGCAGTTCTTC. The chain has TRBV7-2 and TRBJ2-1; tentatively, D is TRBD2 (6 bases). The V gene lost 0 bases and the J gene lost 0 bases, with 15 bases spanning the gap. Looked up from germline, CDR1 is SGHTA and CDR2 is FQGNSA. This CDR3 has 18 residues.

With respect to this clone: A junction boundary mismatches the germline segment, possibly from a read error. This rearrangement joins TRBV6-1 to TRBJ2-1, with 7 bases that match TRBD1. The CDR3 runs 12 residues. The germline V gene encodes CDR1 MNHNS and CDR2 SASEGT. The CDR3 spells CASRDRYSEQFF. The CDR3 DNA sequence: TGTGCCAGCAGGGACAGGTACAGTGAGCAGTTCTTC.

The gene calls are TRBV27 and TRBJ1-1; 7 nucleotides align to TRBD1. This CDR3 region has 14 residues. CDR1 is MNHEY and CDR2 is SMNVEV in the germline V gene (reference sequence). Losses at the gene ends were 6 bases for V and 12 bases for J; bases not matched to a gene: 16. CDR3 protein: CASRPQGSGWTTFF. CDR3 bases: TGTGCCAGCAGACCACAGGGGAGTGGTTGGACGACTTTCTTT.

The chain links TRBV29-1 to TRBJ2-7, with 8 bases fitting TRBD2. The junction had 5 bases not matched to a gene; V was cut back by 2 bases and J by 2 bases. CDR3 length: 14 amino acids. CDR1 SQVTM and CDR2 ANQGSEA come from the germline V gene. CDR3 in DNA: TGCAGCGTTGAAAGCGGGAGAGGCACCTACGAGCAGTACTTC. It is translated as CSVESGRGTYEQYF.

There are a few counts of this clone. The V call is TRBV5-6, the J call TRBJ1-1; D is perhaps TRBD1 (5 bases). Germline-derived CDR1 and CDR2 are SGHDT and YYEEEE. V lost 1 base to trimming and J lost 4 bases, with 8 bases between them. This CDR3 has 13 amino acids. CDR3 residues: CASSLLGGTEAFF. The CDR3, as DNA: TGTGCCAGCAGCTTGCTGGGGGGCACTGAAGCTTTCTTT.

For the CDR3, the DNA is TGCAGCGTTGAACTTAGGGACAGGGCCGAGCAGTACTTC. It yields the protein CSVELRDRAEQYF. This chain joins TRBV29-1 and TRBJ2-7; TRBD1 aligns across 9 bases. Per germline, CDR1 SQVTM and CDR2 ANQGSEA. V lost 2 bases and J lost 6; bases outside the gene matches: 5. This CDR3 has 13 residues.

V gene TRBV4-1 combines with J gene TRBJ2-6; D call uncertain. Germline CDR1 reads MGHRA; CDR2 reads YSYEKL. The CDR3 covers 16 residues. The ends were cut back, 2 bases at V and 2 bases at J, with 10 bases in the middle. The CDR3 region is CASSQNSVPGANVLTF. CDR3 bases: TGCGCCAGCAGCCAAAACTCCGTACCTGGGGCCAACGTCCTGACTTTC.

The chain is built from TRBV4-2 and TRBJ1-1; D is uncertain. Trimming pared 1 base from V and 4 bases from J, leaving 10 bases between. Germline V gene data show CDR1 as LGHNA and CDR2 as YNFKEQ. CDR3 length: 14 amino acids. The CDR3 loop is CASSQGRSTTEAFF. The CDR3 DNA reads TGTGCCAGCAGCCAAGGCAGGTCCACCACTGAAGCTTTCTTT.

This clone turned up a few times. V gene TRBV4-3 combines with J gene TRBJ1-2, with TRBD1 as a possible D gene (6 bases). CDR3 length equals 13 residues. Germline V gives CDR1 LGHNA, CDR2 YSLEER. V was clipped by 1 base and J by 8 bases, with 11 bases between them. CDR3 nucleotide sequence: TGCGCCAGCAGCCAAGTACAGGGTAGAGGCTACACCTTC. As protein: CASSQVQGRGYTF.

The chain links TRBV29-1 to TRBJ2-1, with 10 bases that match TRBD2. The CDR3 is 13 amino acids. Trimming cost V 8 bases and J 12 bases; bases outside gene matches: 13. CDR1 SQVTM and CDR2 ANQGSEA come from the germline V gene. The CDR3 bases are TGCAGCACCCTAGCGGGAGAGAGTCTGGGGCAGTTCTTC. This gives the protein CSTLAGESLGQFF.

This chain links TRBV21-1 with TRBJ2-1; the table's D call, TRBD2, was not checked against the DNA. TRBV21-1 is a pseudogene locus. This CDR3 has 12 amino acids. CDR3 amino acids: CASSKVRNEQFF. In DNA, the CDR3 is TGTGCCAGCAGCAAAGTACGGAATGAGCAGTTCTTC.

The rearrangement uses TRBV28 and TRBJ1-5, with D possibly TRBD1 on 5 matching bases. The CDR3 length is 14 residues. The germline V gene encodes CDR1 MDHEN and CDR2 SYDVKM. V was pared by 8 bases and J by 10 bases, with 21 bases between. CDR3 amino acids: CASGWSVRVQPQHF. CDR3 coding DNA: TGTGCCAGCGGGTGGTCGGTCAGGGTACAACCCCAGCATTTT.

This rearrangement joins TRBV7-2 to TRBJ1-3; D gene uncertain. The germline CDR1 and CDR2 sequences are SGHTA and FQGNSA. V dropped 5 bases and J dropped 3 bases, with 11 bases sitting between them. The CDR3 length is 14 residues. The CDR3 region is CASSPGVFGNTIYF. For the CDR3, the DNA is TGTGCCAGCAGCCCAGGTGTTTTTGGAAACACCATATATTTT. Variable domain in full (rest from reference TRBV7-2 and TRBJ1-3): GAGVSQSPSNKVTEKGKDVELRCDPISGHTALYWYRQSLGQGLEFLIYFQGNSAPDKSGLPSDRFSAERTGGSVSTLTIQRTQQEDSAVYLCASSPGVFGNTIYFGEGSWLTVV.